This TCR beta chain derives from a study of T cells in Graves' hyperthyroidism and ophthalmopathy. Trimming took off 6 bases at V and 9 bases at J, with 9 bases between the two ends. The CDR3 is made up of 12 amino acids. Amplified regions were TCR beta CDR3 sequences from RNA transcripts. The study used the HTBI primer set for a first-round RT-PCR of the TCR CDR3. One entry per CDR3 protein results from TCRdb running MiXCR on the multiplex PCR reads. The data show approximately 530,000 distinct CDR3 sequences, 16% seen once. The sequenced sample consisted of blood. The receptor's source is a woman aged 18-29 years with Graves' hyperthyroidism. This chain links TRBV12-3 or TRBV12-4 with TRBJ1-6, with D perhaps matching TRBD1 (5 bases). CDR3 amino acids: CASSRQFSPLHF. Here the CDR3 DNA reads TGTGCCAGCAGCAGACAGTTTTCACCCCTCCACTTT.